The rows below give T cell receptor beta chains drawn from one sample of a study of cytomegalovirus exposure and HLA in healthy donors. The method was immunoSEQ multiplex PCR; TCRdb's version includes in-frame clones alone and lacks a portion of them. Of about 160,000 clones listed, 68% were seen once; the top ten hold about 2.5%. Specimen: PBMCs. The receptors come from a woman in her 40s in good health and CMV-seropositive. Each CDR3 is given with its conserved first and last residue.

v_gene	CDR3aa
TRBV28	CASSLEQGWETQYF
TRBV4-3	CASSQDNGEGPGNIQYF
TRBV30	CAWKDRYNEQFF
TRBV4-3	CASSQDGSGNNEQFF
TRBV6-1	CASSEFMEEYF
TRBV9	CASSVPTGYSNQPQHF
TRBV7-9	CASSFIHGQGYGYPF
TRBV2	CASRISLSGGETQYF
TRBV18	CASSPLQGEAFF
TRBV19	CASRDRGGSFYEQYF
TRBV5-1	CASSLEGASYNEQFF
TRBV6-1	CASYRATTYNSPLHF
TRBV28	CASRGTSGRALGYEQYF
TRBV7-2	CASSLVFGDRGKEETQYF
TRBV28	CASSLSSGRWGYSPLHF
TRBV19	CASSAPGQSDTQYF
TRBV7-9	CASSFRTKVYQETQYF
TRBV6-1	CASSVEYGGGQPQHF
TRBV6-5	CASRKGQDYGYTF
TRBV6-7	CASSYLTSGSRGGIQYF
TRBV4-1	CASSQVTSGSFGDTQYF
TRBV10-3	CAISERTSGGDTQYF
TRBV5-5	CASSLVDRNYGYTF
TRBV28	CASSGQGATEAFF
TRBV15	CATSRDTGGLLEQYF
TRBV7-9	CASSPGGNQPQNF
TRBV5-4	CASSLQVQNTEAFF
TRBV6-5	CASSLTSGNYEQYF
TRBV5-4	CASSLDDRLNSPLHF
TRBV6-5	CASSYSPSSLAYEQFF
TRBV25-1	CASLGTSGRAGYNEQFF
TRBV6-1	CASSDRDREETQYF
TRBV21-1	CASSKRVRCQETQYF
TRBV28	CASHLSGLPSYEQYF
TRBV28	CASSSVGSGANVLTF
TRBV19	CASSIRGTSGRKSKNIQYF
TRBV18	CASSGQLEQPQHF
TRBV4-2	CASSQDREVATNEKLFF
TRBV4-1	CASSQGVQEAYGYTF
TRBV6-4	CASSDSLEAGGREQYF